The present entry profiles one T cell receptor (beta chain) with its context. This sample is part of a study of blood T cell repertoires in COVID-19. About the research overall: From T cells, B-cell-depleted T cells, or PBMCs came the material, which was cDNA or gDNA.

V shed 5 bases and J shed 4 bases, with 12 bases lying between them. The CDR3 runs to 15 residues. Germline loops: CDR1 SGHNT, CDR2 YENEEA. Per the authors' pipeline: It was from reference gene primer amplification that nucleated cell counts were estimated. TCRdb keeps only in-frame clones here, not all; method: immunoSEQ multiplex PCR. V and J calls and clone size are copied from that table; D and trimming were computed from the DNA. The table shows approximately 300,000 clones, with approximately 90% occurring only once. Participants were aged 18 to 89 years, lived in around 25 US areas, and enrolled virtually. Resolution of symptoms, clearance, or two negative PCRs was present in recovered Cohort 3 donors.

The genes are TRBV11-3 and TRBJ2-6; tentatively, D is TRBD1 (5 bases). This clonotype was sampled from a young man who had recovered from COVID-19. What was sequenced was PBMCs or T cells enriched from blood (not recorded which). The DNA for the CDR3 is TGTGCCAGCAGCCCAGGGTCTTTGGGGGCCAACGTCCTGACTTTC. It specifies CASSPGSLGANVLTF.